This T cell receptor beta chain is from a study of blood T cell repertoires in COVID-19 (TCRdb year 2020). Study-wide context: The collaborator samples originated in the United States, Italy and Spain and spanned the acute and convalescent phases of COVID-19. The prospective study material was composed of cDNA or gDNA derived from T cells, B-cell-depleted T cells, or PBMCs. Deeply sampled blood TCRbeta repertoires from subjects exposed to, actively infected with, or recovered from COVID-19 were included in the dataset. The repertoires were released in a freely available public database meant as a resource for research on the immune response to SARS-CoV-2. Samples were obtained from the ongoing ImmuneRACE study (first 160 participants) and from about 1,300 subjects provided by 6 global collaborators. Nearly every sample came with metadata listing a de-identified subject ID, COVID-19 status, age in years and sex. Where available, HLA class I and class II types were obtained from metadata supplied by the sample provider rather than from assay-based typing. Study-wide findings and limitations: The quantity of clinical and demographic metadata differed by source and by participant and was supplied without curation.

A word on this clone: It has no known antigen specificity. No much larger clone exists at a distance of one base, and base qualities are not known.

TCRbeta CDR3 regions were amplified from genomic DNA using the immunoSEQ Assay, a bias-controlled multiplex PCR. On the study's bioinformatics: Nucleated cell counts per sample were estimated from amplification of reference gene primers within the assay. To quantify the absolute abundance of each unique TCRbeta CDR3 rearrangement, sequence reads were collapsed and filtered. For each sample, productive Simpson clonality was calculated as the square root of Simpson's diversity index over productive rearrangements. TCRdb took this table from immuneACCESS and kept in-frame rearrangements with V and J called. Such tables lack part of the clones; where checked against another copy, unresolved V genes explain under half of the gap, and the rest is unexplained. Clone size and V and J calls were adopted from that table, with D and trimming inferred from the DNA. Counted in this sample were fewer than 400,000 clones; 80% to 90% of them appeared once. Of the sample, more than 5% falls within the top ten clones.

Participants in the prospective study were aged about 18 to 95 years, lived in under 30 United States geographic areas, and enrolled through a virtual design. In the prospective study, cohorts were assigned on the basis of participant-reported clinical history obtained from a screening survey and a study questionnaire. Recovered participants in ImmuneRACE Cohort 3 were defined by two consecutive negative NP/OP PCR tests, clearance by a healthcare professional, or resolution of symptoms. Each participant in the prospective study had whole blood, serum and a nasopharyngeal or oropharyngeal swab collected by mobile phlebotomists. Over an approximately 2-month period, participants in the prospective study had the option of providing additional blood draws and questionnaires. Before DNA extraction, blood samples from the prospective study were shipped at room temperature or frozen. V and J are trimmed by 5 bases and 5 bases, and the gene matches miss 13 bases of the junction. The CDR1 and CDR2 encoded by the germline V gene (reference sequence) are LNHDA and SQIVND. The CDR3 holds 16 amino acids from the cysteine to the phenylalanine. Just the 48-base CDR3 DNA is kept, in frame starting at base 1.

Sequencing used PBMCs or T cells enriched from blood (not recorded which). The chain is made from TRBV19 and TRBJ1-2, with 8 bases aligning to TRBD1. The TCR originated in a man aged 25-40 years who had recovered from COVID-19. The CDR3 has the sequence CASSDRDRYLLYGYTF. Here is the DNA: TGTGCCAGTAGTGACCGGGACAGGTATCTGCTTTATGGCTACACCTTC.